The T cell receptor (beta chain) described here comes from a study of T-cell memory formation after mild COVID-19. Study outcomes and limitations: Day 15 to 85 contracting clones showed balanced CD4/CD8; later expanders leaned CD4+. Contracting clones localized mainly to CM and EM when CD4+ and mainly to EMRA when CD8+.

Constant-segment primers and 5'RACE yielded cDNA libraries for TCR alpha and TCR beta, each carrying sample barcodes and UMIs. TCRdb recomputed calls from the 5' RACE reads with MiXCR, one row per CDR3 protein. The sample comprises around 300,000 distinct CDR3 sequences, just under 20% of which are singletons, and 20% to 25% rests with the top ten. This clonotype appeared a few times. Its antigen is unidentified. The V and J ends lost 2 bases and 1 base respectively, with 6 bases between them. From germline, CDR1 is MNHNY and CDR2 SVGAGI (reference sequence). The CDR3 runs 13 residues. This chain uses TRBV6-6 with TRBJ2-7; tentatively, D is TRBD1 (5 bases). This sequence originates from a man between 18 and 35 years old who had mild COVID-19 (a few samples of this study predate the infection). Cell type and time point are not known. The sequenced sample was PBMCs or a T cell subset sorted from them (not recorded which). The CDR3 loop is CASSYDRSYEQYF. CDR3 sequence (DNA): TGTGCCAGCAGTTACGACAGATCCTACGAGCAGTACTTC.